This entry concerns a single T cell receptor (beta chain). This sample was taken from a study of OX40 agonist ivuxolimab in advanced cancers. For the study at large: Patients got intravenous ivuxolimab at 0.01 to 10 mg/kg every 2 weeks. The dose-escalation cohort was approximately 84% male, with a mean age of around 60 years, ranging roughly 20 to 80.

The CDR3 sequence is 19 residues long. Trimming took 7 bases from V and 3 from J, leaving 31 bases between them. Per the germline V gene, CDR1 is WNHNN and CDR2 is SYGVQD (reference sequence). The protocol was immunoSEQ multiplex PCR, while the TCRdb copy is restricted to in-frame clones and leaves out a portion. The data contain about 58,000 clones, roughly 77% of them singletons. This sample comprised CD4+ or CD8+ T cells sorted from blood, obtained in a trial of the OX40 agonist ivuxolimab. The chain joins TRBV10-1 to TRBJ2-7, with D perhaps TRBD2 (6 bases). The TCR comes from an adult with an advanced solid tumor such as melanoma, head and neck, liver or kidney cancer. CDR3: CASKTLSGRSSAGNYEQYF. Written as DNA, the CDR3 is TGCGCCAGCAAGACCCTATCCGGCAGGTCGAGTGCGGGGAACTACGAGCAGTACTTC.